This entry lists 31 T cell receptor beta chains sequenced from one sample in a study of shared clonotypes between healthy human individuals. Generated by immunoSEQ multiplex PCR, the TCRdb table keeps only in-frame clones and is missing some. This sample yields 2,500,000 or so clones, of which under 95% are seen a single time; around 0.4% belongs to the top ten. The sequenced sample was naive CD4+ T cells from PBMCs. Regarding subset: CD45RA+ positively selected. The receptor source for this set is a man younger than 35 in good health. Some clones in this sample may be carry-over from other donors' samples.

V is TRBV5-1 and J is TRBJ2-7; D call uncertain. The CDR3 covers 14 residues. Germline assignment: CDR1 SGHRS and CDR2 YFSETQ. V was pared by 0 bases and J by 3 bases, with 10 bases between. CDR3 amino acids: CASSLDGRLYEQYF. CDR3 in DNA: TGCGCCAGCAGCTTGGATGGGCGACTCTACGAGCAGTACTTC.

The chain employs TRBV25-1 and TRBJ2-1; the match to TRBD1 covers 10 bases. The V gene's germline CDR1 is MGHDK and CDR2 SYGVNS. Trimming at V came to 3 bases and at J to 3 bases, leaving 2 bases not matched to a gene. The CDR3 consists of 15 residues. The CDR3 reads CASSDRDRGYNEQFF. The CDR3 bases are TGTGCCAGCAGTGACCGGGACAGGGGCTACAATGAGCAGTTCTTC.

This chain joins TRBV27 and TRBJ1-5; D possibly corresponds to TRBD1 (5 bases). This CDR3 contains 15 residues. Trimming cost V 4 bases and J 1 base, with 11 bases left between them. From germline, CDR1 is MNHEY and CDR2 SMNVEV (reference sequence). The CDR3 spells CASSYQGPSNQPQHF. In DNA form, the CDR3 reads TGTGCCAGCAGTTATCAGGGCCCCAGCAATCAGCCCCAGCATTTT.

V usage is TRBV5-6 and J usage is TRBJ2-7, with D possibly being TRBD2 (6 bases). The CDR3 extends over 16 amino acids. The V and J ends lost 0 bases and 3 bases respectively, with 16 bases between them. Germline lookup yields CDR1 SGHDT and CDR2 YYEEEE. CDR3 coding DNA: TGTGCCAGCAGCTTGGAGTGGGGACTGGGGGTCTACGAGCAGTACTTC. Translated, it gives CASSLEWGLGVYEQYF.

CDR3 sequence: CASTSDSRSYEQYF. The CDR3 DNA reads TGTGCCAGTACCTCGGACAGCAGATCCTACGAGCAGTACTTC. This chain uses TRBV19 with TRBJ2-7; tentative D call: TRBD1 (6 bases). CDR1 LNHDA and CDR2 SQIVND come from the germline V gene (reference sequence). V shed 7 bases and J shed 1 base, with 14 bases lying between them. The CDR3 runs 14 residues.

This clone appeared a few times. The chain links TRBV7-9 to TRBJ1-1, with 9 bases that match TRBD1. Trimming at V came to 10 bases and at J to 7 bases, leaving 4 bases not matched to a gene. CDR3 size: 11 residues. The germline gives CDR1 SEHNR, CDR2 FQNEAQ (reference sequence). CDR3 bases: TGTGCCATACAGGGGGCAATTGAAGCTTTCTTT. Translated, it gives CAIQGAIEAFF.

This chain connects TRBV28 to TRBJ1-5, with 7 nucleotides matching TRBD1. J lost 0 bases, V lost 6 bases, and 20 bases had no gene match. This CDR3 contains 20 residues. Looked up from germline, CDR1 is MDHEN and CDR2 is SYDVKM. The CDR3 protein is CASRSRTTGVRTGSNQPQHF. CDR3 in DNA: TGTGCCAGCAGGTCCCGAACAACAGGGGTCCGTACCGGTAGCAATCAGCCCCAGCATTTT. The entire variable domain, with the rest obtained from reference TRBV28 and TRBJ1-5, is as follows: DVKVTQSSRYLVKRTGEKVFLECVQDMDHENMFWYRQDPGLGLRLIYFSYDVKMKEKGDIPEGYSVSREKKERFSLILESASTNQTSMYLCASRSRTTGVRTGSNQPQHFGDGTRLSIL.

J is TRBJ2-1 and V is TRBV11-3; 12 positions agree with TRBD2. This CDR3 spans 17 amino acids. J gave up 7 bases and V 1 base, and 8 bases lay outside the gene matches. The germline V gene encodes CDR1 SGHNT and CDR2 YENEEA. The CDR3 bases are TGTGCCAGCAGCTTAGGGTCTAGCGGGAGGGCCGAGAATGAGCAGTTCTTC. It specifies CASSLGSSGRAENEQFF.

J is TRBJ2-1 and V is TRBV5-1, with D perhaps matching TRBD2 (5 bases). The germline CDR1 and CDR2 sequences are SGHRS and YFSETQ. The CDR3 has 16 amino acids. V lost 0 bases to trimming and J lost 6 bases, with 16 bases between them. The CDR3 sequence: CASSLAGSPRVNEQFF. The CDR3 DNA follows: TGCGCCAGCAGCTTGGCCGGATCCCCGAGGGTCAATGAGCAGTTCTTC.

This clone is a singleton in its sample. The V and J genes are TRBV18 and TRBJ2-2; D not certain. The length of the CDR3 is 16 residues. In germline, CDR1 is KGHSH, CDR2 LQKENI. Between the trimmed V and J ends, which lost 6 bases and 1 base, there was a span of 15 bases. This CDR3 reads CASSQNVDQNTGELFF. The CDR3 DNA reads TGTGCCAGCTCCCAAAACGTAGACCAGAACACCGGGGAGCTGTTTTTT.

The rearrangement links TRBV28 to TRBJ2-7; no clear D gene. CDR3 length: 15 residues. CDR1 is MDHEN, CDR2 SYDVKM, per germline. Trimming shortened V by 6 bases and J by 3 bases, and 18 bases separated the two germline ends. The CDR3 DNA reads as TGTGCCAGCAGCCCAGGTAGCCCTACCCTCTACGAGCAGTACTTC. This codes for CASSPGSPTLYEQYF.

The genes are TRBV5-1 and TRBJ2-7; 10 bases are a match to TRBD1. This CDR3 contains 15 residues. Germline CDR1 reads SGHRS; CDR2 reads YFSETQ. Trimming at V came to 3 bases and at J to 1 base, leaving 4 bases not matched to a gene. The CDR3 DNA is TGCGCCAGCAGCTCGACAGGGGGCCTATCCTACGAGCAGTACTTC. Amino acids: CASSSTGGLSYEQYF.

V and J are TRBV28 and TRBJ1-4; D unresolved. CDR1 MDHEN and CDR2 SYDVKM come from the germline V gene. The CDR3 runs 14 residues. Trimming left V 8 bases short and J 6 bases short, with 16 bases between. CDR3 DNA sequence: TGTGCCAGCCTCCCGTCAGGATTGCATGAAAAACTGTTTTTT. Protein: CASLPSGLHEKLFF.

The CDR3 region is CASTQGYTQYF. CDR3 DNA sequence: TGTGCCAGCACCCAGGGGTATACGCAGTATTTT. V and J are TRBV6-1 and TRBJ2-3; perhaps TRBD1 as D (6 bases). Germline loops: CDR1 MNHNS, CDR2 SASEGT. V dropped 7 bases and J dropped 7 bases, with 9 bases sitting between them. This CDR3 has 11 residues.

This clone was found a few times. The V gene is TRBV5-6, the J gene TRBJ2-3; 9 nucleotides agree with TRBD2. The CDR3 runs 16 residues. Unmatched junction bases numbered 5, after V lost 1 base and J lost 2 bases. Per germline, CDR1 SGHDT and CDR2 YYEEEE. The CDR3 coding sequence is TGTGCCAGCAGCTTGTTAAGGACTAGCGTCACAGATACGCAGTATTTT. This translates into CASSLLRTSVTDTQYF.

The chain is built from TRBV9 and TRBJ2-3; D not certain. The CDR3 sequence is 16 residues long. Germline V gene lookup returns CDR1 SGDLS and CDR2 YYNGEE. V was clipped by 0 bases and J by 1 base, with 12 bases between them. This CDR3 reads CASSVDPFEGTDTQYF. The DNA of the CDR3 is TGTGCCAGCAGCGTAGACCCTTTTGAGGGCACAGATACGCAGTATTTT.

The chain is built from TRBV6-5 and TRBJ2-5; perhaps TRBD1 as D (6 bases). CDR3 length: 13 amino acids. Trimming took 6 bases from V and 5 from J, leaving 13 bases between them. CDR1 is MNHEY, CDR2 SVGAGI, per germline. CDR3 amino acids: CASSRGGSETQYF. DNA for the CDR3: TGTGCCAGCAGCAGGGGCGGTTCGGAGACCCAGTACTTC.

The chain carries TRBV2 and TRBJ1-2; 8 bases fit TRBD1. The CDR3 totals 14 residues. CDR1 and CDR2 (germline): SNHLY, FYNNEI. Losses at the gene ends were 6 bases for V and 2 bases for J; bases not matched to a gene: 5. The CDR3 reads CASRWGQANYGYTF. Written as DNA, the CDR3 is TGTGCCAGCAGGTGGGGACAGGCGAACTATGGCTACACCTTC.

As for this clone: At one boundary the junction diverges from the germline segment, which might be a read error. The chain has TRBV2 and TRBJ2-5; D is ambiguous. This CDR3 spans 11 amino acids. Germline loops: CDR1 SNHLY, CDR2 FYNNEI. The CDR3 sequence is CASSPSPRYNF. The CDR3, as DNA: TGTGCCAGCAGCCCTAGTCCCCGCTACAACTTC.

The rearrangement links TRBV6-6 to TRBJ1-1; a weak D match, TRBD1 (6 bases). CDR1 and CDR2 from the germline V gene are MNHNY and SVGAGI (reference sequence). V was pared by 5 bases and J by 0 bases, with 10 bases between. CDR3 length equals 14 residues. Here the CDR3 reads CASSPRGLNTEAFF. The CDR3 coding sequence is TGTGCCAGCAGTCCGCGGGGGCTGAACACTGAAGCTTTCTTT.

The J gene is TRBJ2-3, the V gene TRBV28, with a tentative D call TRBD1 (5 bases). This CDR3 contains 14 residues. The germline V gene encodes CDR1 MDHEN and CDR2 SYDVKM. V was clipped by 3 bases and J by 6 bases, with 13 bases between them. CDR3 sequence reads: CASSLAGRPDTQYF. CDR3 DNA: TGTGCCAGCAGTTTGGCAGGGCGGCCCGATACGCAGTATTTT.

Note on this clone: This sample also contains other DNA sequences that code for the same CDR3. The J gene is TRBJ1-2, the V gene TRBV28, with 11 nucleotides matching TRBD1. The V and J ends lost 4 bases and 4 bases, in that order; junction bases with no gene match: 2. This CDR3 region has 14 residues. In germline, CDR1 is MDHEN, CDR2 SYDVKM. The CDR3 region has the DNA TGTGCCAGCAGTTCGGGACAGGGGGTCTATGGCTACACCTTC. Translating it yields CASSSGQGVYGYTF.

CDR3 coding DNA: TGCGCCAGCAGTGAGTCGATCGGACAGGGGGCGCGTGGAAACACCATATATTTT. It encodes CASSESIGQGARGNTIYF. The chain recombines TRBV10-1 with TRBJ1-3, with 11 positions matching TRBD1. Germline trimming cut 0 bases from V and 3 bases from J; bases unmatched to any gene: 7. The CDR3 consists of 18 residues. CDR1 is WNHNN, CDR2 SYGVQD, per germline (reference sequence).

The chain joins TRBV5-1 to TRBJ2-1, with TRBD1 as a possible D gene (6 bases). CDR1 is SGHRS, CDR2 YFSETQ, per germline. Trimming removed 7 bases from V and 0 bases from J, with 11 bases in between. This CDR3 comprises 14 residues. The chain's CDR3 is CASYTGHSYNEQFF. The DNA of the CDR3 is TGCGCCAGCTATACGGGACACTCCTACAATGAGCAGTTCTTC. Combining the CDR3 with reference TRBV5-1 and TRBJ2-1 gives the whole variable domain KAGVTQTPRYLIKTRGQQVTLSCSPISGHRSVSWYQQTPGQGLQFLFEYFSETQRNKGNFPGRFSGRQFSNSRSEMNVSTLELGDSALYLCASYTGHSYNEQFFGPGTRLTVL.

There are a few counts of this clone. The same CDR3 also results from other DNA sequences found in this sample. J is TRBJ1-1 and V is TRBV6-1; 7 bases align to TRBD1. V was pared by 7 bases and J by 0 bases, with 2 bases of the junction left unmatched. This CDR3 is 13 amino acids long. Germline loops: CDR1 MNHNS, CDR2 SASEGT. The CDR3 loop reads CASTGQLNTEAFF. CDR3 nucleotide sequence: TGTGCCAGCACGGGACAGCTGAACACTGAAGCTTTCTTT.

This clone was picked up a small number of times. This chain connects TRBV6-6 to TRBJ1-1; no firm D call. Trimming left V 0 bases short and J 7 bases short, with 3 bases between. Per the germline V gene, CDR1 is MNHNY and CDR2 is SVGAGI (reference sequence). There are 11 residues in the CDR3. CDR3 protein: CASSYSGEAFF. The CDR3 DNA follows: TGTGCCAGCAGTTACTCGGGTGAAGCTTTCTTT.

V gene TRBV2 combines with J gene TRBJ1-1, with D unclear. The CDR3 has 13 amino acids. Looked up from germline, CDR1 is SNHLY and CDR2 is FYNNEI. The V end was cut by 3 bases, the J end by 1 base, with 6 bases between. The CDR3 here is CASSDQPNTEAFF. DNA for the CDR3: TGTGCCAGCAGTGATCAGCCGAACACTGAAGCTTTCTTT.

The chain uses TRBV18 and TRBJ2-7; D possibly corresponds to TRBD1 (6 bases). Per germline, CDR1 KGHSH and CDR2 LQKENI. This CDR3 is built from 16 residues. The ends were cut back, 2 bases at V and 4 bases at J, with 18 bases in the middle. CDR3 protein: CASSPNQGTGPYEQYF. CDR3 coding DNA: TGTGCCAGCTCACCAAATCAGGGGACCGGGCCTTACGAGCAGTACTTC.

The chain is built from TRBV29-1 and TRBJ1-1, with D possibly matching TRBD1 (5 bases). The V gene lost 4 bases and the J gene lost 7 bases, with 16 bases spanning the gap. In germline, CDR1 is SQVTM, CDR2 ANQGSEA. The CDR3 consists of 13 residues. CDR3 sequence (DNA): TGCAGCGTTGTGTTGGGGGGGAACGGTGAAGCTTTCTTT. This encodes CSVVLGGNGEAFF. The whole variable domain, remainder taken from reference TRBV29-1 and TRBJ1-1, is SAVISQKPSRDICQRGTSLTIQCQVDSQVTMMFWYRQQPGQSLTLIATANQGSEATYESGFVIDKFPISRPNLTFSTLTVSNMSPEDSSIYLCSVVLGGNGEAFFGQGTRLTVV.

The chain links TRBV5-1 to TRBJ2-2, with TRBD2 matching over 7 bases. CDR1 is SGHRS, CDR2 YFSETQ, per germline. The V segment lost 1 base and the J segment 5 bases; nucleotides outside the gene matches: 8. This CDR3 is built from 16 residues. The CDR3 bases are TGCGCCAGCAGCTTGCTCCCGGGAGGAGGTACCGGGGAGCTGTTTTTT. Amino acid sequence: CASSLLPGGGTGELFF.

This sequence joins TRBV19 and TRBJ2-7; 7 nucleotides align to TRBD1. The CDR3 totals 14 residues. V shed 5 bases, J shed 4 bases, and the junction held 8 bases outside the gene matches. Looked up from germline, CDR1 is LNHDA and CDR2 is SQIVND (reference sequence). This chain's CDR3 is CASSRLDRAYEQYF. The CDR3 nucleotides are TGTGCCAGTAGTCGACTTGACAGGGCATACGAGCAGTACTTC.